Each of the 20 T cell receptor beta chains below was sequenced from the same sample in a study of Ad26.COV2.S vaccination and SARS-CoV-2 variants. Profiling relied on immunoSEQ multiplex PCR, and the TCRdb table lists in-frame clones only, not all of them. The sample holds roughly 350,000 clones, 70% to 90% seen once. Stated treatment: some 20 received Ad26.COV2.S at low or high dose, single or two shots; roughly five received placebo; per-sample allocation not given. It was on day 63 after the first vaccine or placebo injection that samples were taken. Sample: peripheral blood, taken in a trial of Ad26.COV2.S vaccine versus placebo. These TCRs come from a person aged 18-60 years who received the Ad26.COV2.S COVID-19 vaccine or a placebo.

The chain joins TRBV19 to TRBJ1-1; no firm D call. V was clipped by 9 bases and J by 3 bases, with 20 bases between them. The CDR3 loop spans 15 amino acids. Germline V gene lookup returns CDR1 LNHDA and CDR2 SQIVND (reference sequence). In DNA, the CDR3 is TGTGCCAGAAAATTCCCCGGGTCCGACGACACTGAAGCTTTCTTT. Its protein is CARKFPGSDDTEAFF.

The chain is built from TRBV11-2 and TRBJ1-5; TRBD1 aligns across 8 bases. Germline-derived CDR1 and CDR2 are SGHAT and FQNNGV. V was clipped by 4 bases and J by 2 bases; unmatched bases: 4. The CDR3 length is 15 residues. In DNA, the CDR3 is TGTGCCAGCAGCTCAGGACAGGGAGGCAATCAGCCCCAGCATTTT. Its protein is CASSSGQGGNQPQHF. The entire variable domain, with the rest obtained from reference TRBV11-2 and TRBJ1-5, is as follows: EAGVAQSPRYKIIEKRQSVAFWCNPISGHATLYWYQQILGQGPKLLIQFQNNGVVDDSQLPKDRFSAERLKGVDSTLKIQPAKLEDSAVYLCASSSGQGGNQPQHFGDGTRLSIL.

The chain has TRBV27 and TRBJ2-7; D gene uncertain. This CDR3 has 14 amino acids. Germline assignment: CDR1 MNHEY and CDR2 SMNVEV (reference sequence). V shed 4 bases and J shed 1 base, with 11 bases lying between them. CDR3 in DNA: TGTGCCAGCAGTTCAGGCGGCGGATCCTACGAGCAGTACTTC. Its translation is CASSSGGGSYEQYF.

The chain has TRBV2 and TRBJ1-2, with 7 bases matching TRBD1. CDR3 length equals 15 residues. Trimming at V came to 9 bases and at J to 4 bases, leaving 14 bases not matched to a gene. From germline, CDR1 is SNHLY and CDR2 FYNNEI. As DNA, the CDR3 is TGTGCCAGATCTCACTCACTTACAGGGGTCTATGGCTACACCTTC. This translates into CARSHSLTGVYGYTF.

The rearrangement links TRBV28 to TRBJ2-3; 7 bases agree with TRBD2. CDR3 length: 14 residues. Trimming at V came to 6 bases and at J to 3 bases, leaving 6 bases not matched to a gene. Per germline, CDR1 MDHEN and CDR2 SYDVKM. Here the CDR3 DNA reads TGTGCCAGCAGGGGGGACTACCATACAGATACGCAGTATTTT. Translation: CASRGDYHTDTQYF. Based on the CDR3 plus reference TRBV28 and TRBJ2-3, the full variable domain is DVKVTQSSRYLVKRTGEKVFLECVQDMDHENMFWYRQDPGLGLRLIYFSYDVKMKEKGDIPEGYSVSREKKERFSLILESASTNQTSMYLCASRGDYHTDTQYFGPGTRLTVL.

V is TRBV6-2 or TRBV6-3 and J is TRBJ2-1; perhaps TRBD1 as D (6 bases). The V end was cut by 4 bases, the J end by 1 base, with 11 bases between. The CDR3 spans 15 residues. Germline V gene sequence: CDR1 MNHEY, CDR2 SVGEGT. CDR3 residues: CASSSTGISYNEQFF. DNA of the CDR3: TGTGCCAGCAGTTCCACAGGGATTTCCTACAATGAGCAGTTCTTC.

In DNA, the CDR3 is TGCAGCGTTCCCGGGACTAGCGGTAACCCCTACGAGCAGTACTTC. It yields the protein CSVPGTSGNPYEQYF. J is TRBJ2-7 and V is TRBV29-1, with 11 bases fitting TRBD2. In germline, CDR1 is SQVTM, CDR2 ANQGSEA. Losses at the gene ends were 5 bases for V and 2 bases for J; bases not matched to a gene: 8. The CDR3 is 15 amino acids.

The rearrangement uses TRBV11-2 and TRBJ2-2; the match to TRBD2 covers 7 bases. Germline V gene data show CDR1 as SGHAT and CDR2 as FQNNGV. V dropped 4 bases and J dropped 6; count of bases not matched to a gene: 11. CDR3 length equals 16 residues. CDR3 residues: CASSSLAGERSGELFF. The CDR3 region has the DNA TGTGCCAGCAGCTCCCTTGCGGGAGAAAGGTCCGGGGAGCTGTTTTTT.

This clone was picked up one time. The chain couples TRBV6-5 to TRBJ1-2, with unresolved D. The CDR3 is made up of 16 amino acids. CDR1 is MNHEY, CDR2 SVGAGI, per germline. V was trimmed by 4 bases and J by 8 bases, leaving 23 bases between them. In nucleotides, the CDR3 is TGTGCCAGCAGTTGGCTCCGTGCGGACCGACCCGAGGGCTACACCTTC. Amino acid sequence: CASSWLRADRPEGYTF.

The rearrangement joins TRBV4-3 to TRBJ2-7, with 9 bases identical to TRBD2. Germline V gene data show CDR1 as LGHNA and CDR2 as YSLEER. The CDR3 runs to 15 residues. V was pared by 0 bases and J by 3 bases, with 3 bases of the junction left unmatched. The CDR3 loop reads CASSQEASGNYEQYF. The CDR3 bases are TGCGCCAGCAGCCAAGAGGCTAGCGGGAACTACGAGCAGTACTTC.

The chain carries TRBV7-9 and TRBJ1-2; D perhaps matches TRBD1 (6 bases). This CDR3 comprises 14 residues. V was cut by 5 bases and J by 8 bases, with 18 bases left in between. Germline CDR1 is SEHNR and CDR2 is FQNEAQ (reference sequence). The CDR3 loop reads CASSPPNNRDGYTF. In DNA form, the CDR3 reads TGTGCCAGCAGCCCCCCAAACAACAGGGACGGCTACACCTTC.

CDR3 sequence (DNA): TGTGCCAGCAGCTTGATTCAGGGGGATTTTGTCTACTTC. Protein sequence: CASSLIQGDFVYF. This sequence joins TRBV11-1 and TRBJ2-5; 7 bases match TRBD1. Germline V lookup: CDR1 SGHAT, CDR2 FQDESV (reference sequence). V lost 3 bases, J lost 14 bases, and 12 bases stayed unmatched. The CDR3 length is 13 residues.

The V call is TRBV11-2, the J call TRBJ2-2; TRBD1 aligns across 7 bases. Trimming cost V 4 bases and J 7 bases; bases outside gene matches: 6. Germline V gene lookup returns CDR1 SGHAT and CDR2 FQNNGV. CDR3 length: 14 amino acids. Here the CDR3 DNA reads TGTGCCAGCAGCTACAGGGGAGTGGTCGGGGAGCTGTTTTTT. This translates into CASSYRGVVGELFF.

V is TRBV27 and J is TRBJ1-4; D might be TRBD1 (6 bases). This CDR3 is 15 amino acids long. Germline CDR1 and CDR2: MNHEY and SMNVEV (reference sequence). Trimming cost V 6 bases and J 4 bases, with 15 bases left between them. Here the CDR3 DNA reads TGTGCCAGCAGATCCCAAGGGGGTAATAATGAAAAACTGTTTTTT. It codes for CASRSQGGNNEKLFF.

The genes are TRBV4-3 and TRBJ1-6, with TRBD1 matching 7 bases. This CDR3 has 15 amino acids. Germline V gene sequence: CDR1 LGHNA, CDR2 YSLEER. Germline trimming cut 0 bases from V and 7 bases from J; bases unmatched to any gene: 3. CDR3 bases: TGCGCCAGCAGCCAAGAGACAGGGCCCAATTCACCCCTCCACTTT. This gives the protein CASSQETGPNSPLHF.

A single count supports this clone. V gene TRBV30 combines with J gene TRBJ1-4, with D perhaps matching TRBD1 (5 bases). This CDR3 is built from 13 residues. Germline CDR1 is GTSNPN and CDR2 is SVGIG (reference sequence). The germline V and J ends were trimmed by 5 bases and 0 bases, with 7 bases remaining between them. The DNA of the CDR3 is TGTGCCTGGCAGGGACCAACTAATGAAAAACTGTTTTTT. This sequence encodes CAWQGPTNEKLFF.

The CDR3 protein is CASSQVMNTEAFF. The CDR3 DNA reads as TGCGCCAGCAGCCAAGTGATGAACACTGAAGCTTTCTTT. J is TRBJ1-1 and V is TRBV4-1; D gene uncertain. The CDR3 totals 13 residues. Deletions cut 1 base from V and 0 bases from J, with 3 bases between. Looked up from germline, CDR1 is MGHRA and CDR2 is YSYEKL.

This clone was seen only once. V gene TRBV29-1 combines with J gene TRBJ1-6; TRBD1 agrees at 10 bases. Trimming removed 6 bases from V and 7 bases from J; junction bases left unmatched: 6. Per germline, CDR1 SQVTM and CDR2 ANQGSEA. This CDR3 is 14 amino acids long. For the CDR3, the DNA is TGCAGCGTCCGGGACAGGGGTGGGAATTCACCCCTCCACTTT. Residues: CSVRDRGGNSPLHF.

The V and J genes are TRBV19 and TRBJ1-1; no clear D. The V gene lost 3 bases and the J gene lost 4 bases, with 15 bases spanning the gap. CDR1 is LNHDA, CDR2 SQIVND, per germline (reference sequence). The CDR3 runs 15 residues. CDR3 residues: CASSIVSSPATEAFF. The CDR3 bases are TGTGCCAGTAGTATTGTTTCCTCCCCGGCCACTGAAGCTTTCTTT.

The chain has TRBV4-3 and TRBJ2-7; the match to TRBD1 covers 12 bases. The J segment lost 6 bases and the V segment lost 3 bases, leaving 6 bases of the junction unmatched. Per germline, CDR1 LGHNA and CDR2 YSLEER. This CDR3 is built from 15 residues. CDR3 coding DNA: TGCGCCAGCAGCCATTCGGGACAGGGGGCGGGCGAGCAGTACTTC. This codes for CASSHSGQGAGEQYF.